The following is a T cell receptor beta chain sequence with its context. There is no known antigen for this receptor. No base quality values were provided; no much bigger clone lies one nucleotide off. This entry belongs to a study of shared clonotypes between healthy human individuals (dated by TCRdb to 2018 to 2020). For context, the study as a whole: A couple of women and three men aged 18 to 49 years were included in the cohort. For each donor, three plates each were used for CD4 naive and CD4 memory, two plates were used for CD8 naive, and one plate was used for CD8 memory. The study deeply sequenced blood TCR repertoires of about 5 healthy adults to estimate repertoire size and the extent of clonotype sharing between individuals. Different laboratories and diverse techniques were used to prepare libraries and sequence TCR repertoires, to increase sequencing depth and limit assay-specific biases. Each donor's leukapheresis produced roughly between about 0.9 and 9.5 billion PBMCs.

V lost 3 bases and J lost 4 bases; the stretch between them is 18 bases long. For CDR1 and CDR2, the germline V gene (reference sequence) lists SEHNR and FQNEAQ. Inclusive of the bounding cysteine and phenylalanine, the CDR3 is 16 residues long. Just CDR3 DNA is preserved here, 48 bases in frame from base 1. TCR CDR3 regions were amplified from genomic DNA by multiplex PCR using the deep immunoSEQ assay. Extracted genomic DNA from each cell subset was distributed evenly across all wells of several immunoSEQ 96-well plates, and each plate was treated as a replicate. Each replicate PCR for sorted subsets received around 200 ng genomic DNA, equal to 30,000 or so T cell genomes. The purified libraries were quantified using a Qubit 3.0 fluorometer, sized with a Bioanalyzer 2100, and then quantified again using the KAPA Library Quantification kit. Every immunoSEQ 96-well plate was sequenced on a separate single-read 150-cycle Illumina NextSeq 550 flow cell. Processing in the source paper ran as follows. Because the immunoSEQ output held only junctional sequences and lacked quality scores, the filtering could not match the filtering applied to full-length reads. To assign V/J genes and CDR3, sequences were annotated using PyIR, a Python wrapper for IgBLAST v1.9, with IMGT germline references. Reads were removed for weak V/J assignments (E-value above 1e-6), missing CDR3, stop codons, out-of-frame junctions, or ambiguous translated residues. A V3J clonotype was defined by an identical inferred V gene, J gene, and CDR3 amino acid sequence. To compute the percentage overlap between repertoires, the number of shared unique clonotypes was divided by the size of the smaller repertoire. RTK rarefaction, the Chao1 estimator, and Recon v2.1 estimates of unobserved clonotypes were used to assess repertoire richness. Generation probabilities were computed with OLGA for all TCRbeta clonotypes obtained by the gDNA method from several donors. Entries here come from immuneACCESS through TCRdb and include only in-frame sequences with V and J called. Some clones fail to appear in such tables; in the studies checked, an unresolved V gene covers under half of the shortfall, and the cause of the remainder is unknown. Clonal size and the V and J genes are those of that table, whereas D and trimming came from the DNA. For this sample the table gives a few million clones, of which around 93% were detected only once. The top ten constitute roughly 1.7% of the sample.

The study at large found these results: Sampling was limited to blood, and TCR repertoires in tissue likely differ from TCR repertoires in blood. The genetic and exposure-history diversity represented was limited by the small number of donors. Pairwise subsampling led to the expectation that sequencing depth would affect the degree of clonotype sharing among donors. Rarefaction of sorted-subset datasets indicated incomplete sequencing despite the large sequencing depth. Across several donors, approximately 5% of naive CD4, approximately 3.6% of naive CD8, about 2.3% of memory CD4, and approximately 0.42% of memory CD8 clonotypes were shared. Estimated clonotype richness was generally larger for naive than for memory subsets. Compared with non-shared clonotypes, the clonotypes found in all four sorted-subset donors had higher generation probabilities.

CD8 naive samples were CD45RO-negative cells positively selected for CCR7, giving a CD45RA+CCR7+ population that excluded TemRA cells. Donors were healthy HIV-negative adults with no recently reported acute infections or vaccinations. Only Caucasian adults living in Nashville, Tennessee, USA were represented among the donors. Blood was collected by leukapheresis, and PBMCs were isolated by Ficoll-Histopaque density gradient centrifugation and then cryopreserved in liquid nitrogen vapor phase. Analytical flow cytometry was used to check the purity and quantity of each magnetically sorted T cell population. Genomic DNA was isolated from each sorted fraction and quantified by UV absorbance on a Nanodrop 2000c.

The sequencing sample was made of naive CD8+ T cells from PBMCs. This specimen's cell subset or site label, per the study, means: CD45RA+CCR7+. The rearrangement joined TRBV7-9 to TRBJ2-5; the D segment might be TRBD1 or TRBD2, since each matches 5 bases. The receptor was isolated from a man between 18 and 35 years old in good health. Some clones in this sample may be carry-over from other donors' samples. CDR3 loop: CASSFNDGTATETQYF. The DNA sequence reads TGTGCCAGCAGCTTTAACGATGGGACGGCAACAGAGACCCAGTACTTC.